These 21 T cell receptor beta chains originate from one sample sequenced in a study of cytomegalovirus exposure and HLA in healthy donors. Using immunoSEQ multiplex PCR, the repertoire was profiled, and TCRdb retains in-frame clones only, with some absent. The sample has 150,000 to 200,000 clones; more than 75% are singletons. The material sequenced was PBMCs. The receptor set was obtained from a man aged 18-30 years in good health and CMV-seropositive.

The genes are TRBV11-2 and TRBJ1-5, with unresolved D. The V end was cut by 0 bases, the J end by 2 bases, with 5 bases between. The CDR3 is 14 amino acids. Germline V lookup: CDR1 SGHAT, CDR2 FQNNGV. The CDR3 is CASSLDIGNQPQHF. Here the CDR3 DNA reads TGTGCCAGCAGCTTAGATATTGGCAATCAGCCCCAGCATTTT. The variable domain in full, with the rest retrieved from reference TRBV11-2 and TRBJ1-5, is EAGVAQSPRYKIIEKRQSVAFWCNPISGHATLYWYQQILGQGPKLLIQFQNNGVVDDSQLPKDRFSAERLKGVDSTLKIQPAKLEDSAVYLCASSLDIGNQPQHFGDGTRLSIL.

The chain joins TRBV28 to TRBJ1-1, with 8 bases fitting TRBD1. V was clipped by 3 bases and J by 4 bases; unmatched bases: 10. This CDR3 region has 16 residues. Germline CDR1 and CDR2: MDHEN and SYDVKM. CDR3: CASSFPLQGASTEAFF. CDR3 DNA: TGTGCCAGCAGTTTCCCCCTTCAGGGGGCGAGCACTGAAGCTTTCTTT.

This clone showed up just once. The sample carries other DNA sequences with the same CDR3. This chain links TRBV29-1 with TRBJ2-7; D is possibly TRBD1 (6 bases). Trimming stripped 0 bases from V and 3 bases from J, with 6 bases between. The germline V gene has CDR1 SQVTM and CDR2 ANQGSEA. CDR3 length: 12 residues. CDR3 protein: CSVEEGGYEQYF. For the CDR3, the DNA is TGCAGCGTTGAAGAAGGGGGCTACGAGCAGTACTTC.

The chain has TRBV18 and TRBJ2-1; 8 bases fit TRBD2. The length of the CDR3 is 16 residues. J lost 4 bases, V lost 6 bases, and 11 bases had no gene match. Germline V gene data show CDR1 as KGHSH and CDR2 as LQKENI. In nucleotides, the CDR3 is TGTGCCAGCTCCAGAGGAGCGGGGGCCACGTACAATGAGCAGTTCTTC. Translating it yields CASSRGAGATYNEQFF. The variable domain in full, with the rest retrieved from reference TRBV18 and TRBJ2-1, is NAGVMQNPRHLVRRRGQEARLRCSPMKGHSHVYWYRQLPEEGLKFMVYLQKENIIDESGMPKERFSAEFPKEGPSILRIQQVVRGDSAAYFCASSRGAGATYNEQFFGPGTRLTVL.

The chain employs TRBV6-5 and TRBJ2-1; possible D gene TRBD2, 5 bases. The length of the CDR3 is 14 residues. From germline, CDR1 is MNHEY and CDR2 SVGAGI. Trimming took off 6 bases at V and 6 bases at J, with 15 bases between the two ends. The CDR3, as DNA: TGTGCCAGCAGCGGACTGATCGCAAGCAATGAGCAGTTCTTC. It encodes CASSGLIASNEQFF.

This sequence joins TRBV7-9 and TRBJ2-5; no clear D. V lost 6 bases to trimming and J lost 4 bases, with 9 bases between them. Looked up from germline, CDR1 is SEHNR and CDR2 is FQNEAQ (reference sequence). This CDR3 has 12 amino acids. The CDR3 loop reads CASSYPRETQYF. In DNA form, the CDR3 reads TGTGCCAGCAGTTATCCGAGAGAGACCCAGTACTTC.

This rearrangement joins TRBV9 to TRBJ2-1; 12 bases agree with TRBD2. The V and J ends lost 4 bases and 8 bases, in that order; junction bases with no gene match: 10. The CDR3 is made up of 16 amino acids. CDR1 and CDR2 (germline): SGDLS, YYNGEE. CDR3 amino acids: CASSFRTSGIGDEQFF. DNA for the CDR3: TGTGCCAGCAGCTTCCGGACTAGCGGGATAGGGGATGAGCAGTTCTTC.

CDR3 nucleotides: TGTGCCACCAGCAGTTTAATAGCGGTACAAGAGACCCAGTACTTC. It encodes CATSSLIAVQETQYF. The chain uses TRBV15 and TRBJ2-5; possible D gene TRBD2, 6 bases. The CDR3 sequence is 15 residues long. Trimming cost V 3 bases and J 2 bases, with 13 bases left between them. Germline loops: CDR1 LNHNV, CDR2 YYDKDF (reference sequence).

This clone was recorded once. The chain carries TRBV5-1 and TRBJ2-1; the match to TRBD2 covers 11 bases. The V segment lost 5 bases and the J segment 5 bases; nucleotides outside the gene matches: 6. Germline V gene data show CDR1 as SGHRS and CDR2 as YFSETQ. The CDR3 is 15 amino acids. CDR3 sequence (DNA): TGCGCCAGCAGAATGACTAGCGGGGCCCACAATGAGCAGTTCTTC. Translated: CASRMTSGAHNEQFF.

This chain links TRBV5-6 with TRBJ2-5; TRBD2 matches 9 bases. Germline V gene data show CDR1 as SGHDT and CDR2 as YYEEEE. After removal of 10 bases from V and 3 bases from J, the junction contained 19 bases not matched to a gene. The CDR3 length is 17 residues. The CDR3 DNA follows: TGTGCCTCCTCGACCCGTCTATTGGCTAGCGGGAAAGAGACCCAGTACTTC. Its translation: CASSTRLLASGKETQYF.

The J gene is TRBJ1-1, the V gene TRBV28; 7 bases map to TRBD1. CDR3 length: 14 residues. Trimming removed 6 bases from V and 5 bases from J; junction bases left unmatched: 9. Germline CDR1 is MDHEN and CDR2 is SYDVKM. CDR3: CASRLQGTMTEAFF. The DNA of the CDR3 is TGTGCCAGCAGGTTACAGGGGACGATGACTGAAGCTTTCTTT.

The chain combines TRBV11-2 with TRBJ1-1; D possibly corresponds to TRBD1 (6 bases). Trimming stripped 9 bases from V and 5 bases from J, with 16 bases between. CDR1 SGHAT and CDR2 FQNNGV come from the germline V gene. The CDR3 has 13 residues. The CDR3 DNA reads TGTGCCAGTGCACAGGGATTGGGGACTGAAGCTTTCTTT. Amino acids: CASAQGLGTEAFF.

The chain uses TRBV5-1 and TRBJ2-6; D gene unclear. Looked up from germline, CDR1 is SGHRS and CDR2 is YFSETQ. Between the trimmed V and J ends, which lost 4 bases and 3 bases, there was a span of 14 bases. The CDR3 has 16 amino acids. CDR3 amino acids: CASSPLVGGGANVLTF. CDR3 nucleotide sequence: TGCGCCAGCAGCCCGCTAGTGGGTGGTGGGGCCAACGTCCTGACTTTC.

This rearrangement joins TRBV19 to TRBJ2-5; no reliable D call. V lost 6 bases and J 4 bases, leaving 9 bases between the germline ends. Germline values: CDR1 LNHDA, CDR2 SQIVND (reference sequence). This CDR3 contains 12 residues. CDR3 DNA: TGTGCCAGTAGCCGAGCGTTAGAGACCCAGTACTTC. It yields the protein CASSRALETQYF.

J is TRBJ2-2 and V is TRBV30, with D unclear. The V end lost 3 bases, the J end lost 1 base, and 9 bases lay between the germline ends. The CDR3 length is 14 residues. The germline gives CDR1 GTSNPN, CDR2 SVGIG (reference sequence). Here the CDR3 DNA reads TGTGCCTGGAGGGGCCTTGGGAACACCGGGGAGCTGTTTTTT. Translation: CAWRGLGNTGELFF.

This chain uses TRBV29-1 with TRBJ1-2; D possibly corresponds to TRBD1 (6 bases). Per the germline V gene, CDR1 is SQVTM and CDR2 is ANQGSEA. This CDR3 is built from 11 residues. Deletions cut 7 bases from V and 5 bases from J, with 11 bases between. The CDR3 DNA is TGCAGCGGCCAAACAGGGTATGGCTACACCTTC. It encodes CSGQTGYGYTF.

The CDR3 is CASSLSSTDTQYF. DNA for the CDR3: TGTGCCAGCAGTTTGTCGAGCACAGATACGCAGTATTTT. V gene TRBV27 combines with J gene TRBJ2-3; D is unresolved. The V gene lost 3 bases and the J gene lost 0 bases, with 4 bases spanning the gap. Germline V gives CDR1 MNHEY, CDR2 SMNVEV (reference sequence). This CDR3 spans 13 amino acids.

CDR3 in amino acids: CASSPFEDRFYNQPQHF. DNA of the CDR3: TGTGCCAGCAGTCCCTTCGAGGACAGGTTCTACAATCAGCCCCAGCATTTT. This rearrangement joins TRBV28 to TRBJ1-5; 7 bases match TRBD1. This CDR3 contains 17 residues. Germline-derived CDR1 and CDR2 are MDHEN and SYDVKM. Losses at the gene ends were 5 bases for V and 3 bases for J; bases not matched to a gene: 13.

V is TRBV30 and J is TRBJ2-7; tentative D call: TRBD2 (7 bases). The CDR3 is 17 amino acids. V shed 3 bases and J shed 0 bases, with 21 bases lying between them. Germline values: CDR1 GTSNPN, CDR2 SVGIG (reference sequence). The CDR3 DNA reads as TGTGCCTGGAGGGGAGGGGGGATTTTACAATACTCCTACGAGCAGTACTTC. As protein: CAWRGGGILQYSYEQYF. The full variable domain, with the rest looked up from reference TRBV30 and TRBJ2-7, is SQTIHQWPATLVQPVGSPLSLECTVEGTSNPNLYWYRQAAGRGLQLLFYSVGIGQISSEVPQNLSASRPQDRQFILSSKKLLLSDSGFYLCAWRGGGILQYSYEQYFGPGTRLTVT.

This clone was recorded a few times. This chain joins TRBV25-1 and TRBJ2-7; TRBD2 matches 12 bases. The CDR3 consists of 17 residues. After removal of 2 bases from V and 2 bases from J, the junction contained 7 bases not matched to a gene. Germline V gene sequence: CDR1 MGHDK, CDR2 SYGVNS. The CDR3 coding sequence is TGTGCCAGCAGTGAAGAGCTAGCGGGAGGGCCCCCCTACGAGCAGTACTTC. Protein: CASSEELAGGPPYEQYF.

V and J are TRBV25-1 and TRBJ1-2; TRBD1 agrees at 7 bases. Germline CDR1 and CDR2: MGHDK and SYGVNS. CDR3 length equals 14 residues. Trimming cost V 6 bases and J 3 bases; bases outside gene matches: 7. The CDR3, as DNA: TGTGCCAGCAGGGGACAGCTATTAGACTATGGCTACACCTTC. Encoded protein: CASRGQLLDYGYTF.